The 24 T cell receptor beta chains reported below all come from one sample, sequenced in a study of T cells in Graves' hyperthyroidism and ophthalmopathy. The TCR beta CDR3 regions underwent amplification using RNA transcripts as the source. The study used the HTBI primer set for a first-round RT-PCR of the TCR CDR3. A single record per CDR3 protein comes from TCRdb applying MiXCR to the multiplex PCR reads. The data contain about 640,000 distinct CDR3 sequences, approximately 42% of them singletons. The sample comprised peripheral blood or thyroid tissue (not recorded which). The receptor set was obtained from an adult man with Graves' disease, either hyperthyroidism or ophthalmopathy (not recorded which).

The CDR3 spells CAICSFVGGSYTF. The CDR3 DNA is TGTGCCATCTGCAGTTTTGTTGGGGGGAGCTACACCTTC. The chain uses TRBV10-3 and TRBJ1-2; D perhaps matches TRBD1 (5 bases). The CDR3 consists of 13 residues. Per the germline V gene, CDR1 is ENHRY and CDR2 is SYGVKD. The V and J ends lost 8 bases and 9 bases respectively, with 19 bases between them.

A note on this clonotype: This CDR3 is missing its conserved last phenylalanine or tryptophan, likely due to a read error. This chain links TRBV7-3 with TRBJ1-1, with a possible D match to TRBD1 (6 bases). The CDR3 has 12 residues. V was pared by 6 bases and J by 6 bases, with 11 bases between. In germline, CDR1 is SGHTA, CDR2 FQGTGA. The CDR3 spells CASRRGSAEAFS. The CDR3 DNA is TGTGCCAGCAGAAGGGGGTCGGCTGAAGCTTTCTCT.

The rearrangement links TRBV12-3 or TRBV12-4 to TRBJ1-1, with a possible D match to TRBD1 (5 bases). The CDR3 consists of 14 residues. V lost 10 bases, J lost 0 bases, and 15 bases lay in between. CDR3 in amino acids: CATTWGYMNTEAFF. In DNA form, the CDR3 reads TGTGCCACCACGTGGGGGTATATGAACACTGAAGCTTTCTTT.

Regarding this clonotype: Compared with germline, one end of the junction differs, possibly owing to a read error. CDR3 bases: TGTGCCACCAGTTTAGGGGCAGGGAACTACGAGCAGTACTTC. Its protein is CATSLGAGNYEQYF. The chain uses TRBV12-3 or TRBV12-4 and TRBJ2-7; maybe TRBD1 (5 bases). This CDR3 has 14 amino acids.

This clonotype occurred many times. V gene TRBV7-8 combines with J gene TRBJ1-5; TRBD1 might be the D (6 bases). The germline gives CDR1 SGHVS, CDR2 FQNEAQ. This CDR3 contains 15 residues. Trimming removed 5 bases from V and 3 bases from J, with 14 bases in between. The CDR3 DNA sequence: TGTGCCAGCAGCCCCCTGGACAGACCCAATCAGCCCCAGCATTTT. It translates to CASSPLDRPNQPQHF.

The V gene is TRBV20-1, the J gene TRBJ1-2; 10 positions match TRBD1. J lost 6 bases, V lost 3 bases, and 19 bases had no gene match. Germline loops: CDR1 DFQATT, CDR2 SNEGSKA (reference sequence). The CDR3 consists of 18 residues. The CDR3 sequence: CSASSGGQTDRGRNGYTF. The CDR3 DNA reads TGCAGTGCTAGCTCCGGGGGCCAAACTGACAGGGGGCGCAATGGCTACACCTTC.

The chain joins TRBV10-1 to TRBJ1-1; D not resolved. The germline CDR1 and CDR2 sequences are WNHNN and SYGVQD (reference sequence). V shed 6 bases and J shed 7 bases, with 18 bases lying between them. The CDR3 has 14 amino acids. For the CDR3, the DNA is TGCGCCAGCAGCGAAGGTTCGGGGTTCGGTGAAGCTTTCTTT. Its translation is CASSEGSGFGEAFF.

This clonotype was recorded at least ten times. The rearrangement uses TRBV2 and TRBJ1-3, with a possible D match to TRBD1 (5 bases). Germline V CDR1 and CDR2: SNHLY, FYNNEI. Trimming pared 2 bases from V and 8 bases from J, leaving 7 bases between. The CDR3 runs to 12 residues. The CDR3 DNA follows: TGTGCCAGCAGTGAAAAGGGGTACACCATATATTTT. Protein sequence: CASSEKGYTIYF. Supplemented by reference TRBV2 and TRBJ1-3, the full variable domain reads EPEVTQTPSHQVTQMGQEVILRCVPISNHLYFYWYRQILGQKVEFLVSFYNNEISEKSEIFDDQFSVERPDGSNFTLKIRSTKLEDSAMYFCASSEKGYTIYFGEGSWLTVV.

This clonotype was recorded at least ten times. Here the CDR3 reads CATSPGIQSPQHF. CDR3 coding DNA: TGTGCCACCAGTCCGGGCATTCAATCGCCCCAGCATTTT. This sequence joins TRBV24-1 and TRBJ1-5; D is unresolved. Trimming cost V 6 bases and J 9 bases, with 14 bases left between them. There are 13 residues in the CDR3. Per germline, CDR1 KGHDR and CDR2 SFDVKD.

This clonotype was seen once. The chain uses TRBV7-2 and TRBJ2-7; TRBD1 aligns across 8 bases. This CDR3 has 11 residues. Germline V lookup: CDR1 SGHTA, CDR2 FQGNSA. The CDR3: CATGGNMEQYF. The CDR3 DNA reads as TGTGCTACAGGGGGGAATATGGAGCAGTACTTC.

The V gene is TRBV25-1, the J gene TRBJ1-2; 7 bases align to TRBD1. Trimming took 7 bases from V and 2 from J; bases not matched to a gene: 7. Germline V gene data show CDR1 as MGHDK and CDR2 as SYGVNS. This CDR3 has 14 residues. As DNA, the CDR3 is TGTGCCAGCAATAGGACAGGAGCGAACTATGGCTACACCTTC. Encoded protein: CASNRTGANYGYTF.

J is TRBJ1-1 and V is TRBV5-1; tentatively, D is TRBD1 (5 bases). Germline V gene data show CDR1 as SGHRS and CDR2 as YFSETQ. Trimming pared 1 base from V and 7 bases from J, leaving 11 bases between. CDR3 length: 13 residues. The CDR3 is CASSLLWGSEAFF. The CDR3 bases are TGCGCCAGCAGCTTGCTATGGGGCAGTGAAGCTTTCTTT. The whole variable domain, remainder taken from reference TRBV5-1 and TRBJ1-1, is KAGVTQTPRYLIKTRGQQVTLSCSPISGHRSVSWYQQTPGQGLQFLFEYFSETQRNKGNFPGRFSGRQFSNSRSEMNVSTLELGDSALYLCASSLLWGSEAFFGQGTRLTVV.

In this sample, this clonotype turned up many times. The chain joins TRBV19 to TRBJ1-2; weak D call: TRBD1 (6 bases). The CDR3 runs to 14 residues. V lost 6 bases and J lost 2, with 13 bases in between. The germline V gene encodes CDR1 LNHDA and CDR2 SQIVND (reference sequence). CDR3 amino acids: CASRAGHSNYGYTF. For the CDR3, the DNA is TGTGCCAGTAGGGCGGGACACTCGAACTATGGCTACACCTTC.

Many counts were recorded for this clonotype. J is TRBJ1-1 and V is TRBV20-1; D is undetermined. Trimming left V 3 bases short and J 4 bases short, with 9 bases between. The CDR3 has 12 residues. Per germline, CDR1 DFQATT and CDR2 SNEGSKA (reference sequence). This chain's CDR3 is CSASARSTEAFF. CDR3 coding DNA: TGCAGTGCTAGTGCTCGGTCCACTGAAGCTTTCTTT.

This clonotype was seen only a few times. V is TRBV7-8 and J is TRBJ1-5, with D tentatively TRBD1 (5 bases). V gave up 5 bases and J gave up 0 bases, with 29 bases separating them. This CDR3 region has 21 residues. CDR1 is SGHVS, CDR2 FQNEAQ, per germline. The CDR3 DNA is TGTGCCAGCAGCCCGGGACGGGCGACAGCGTCCTTAGACTATAGCAATCAGCCCCAGCATTTT. Its protein product is CASSPGRATASLDYSNQPQHF.

This clonotype was detected a few times. The J gene is TRBJ2-5, the V gene TRBV14, with 7 bases that match TRBD2. Germline values: CDR1 SGHDN, CDR2 FVKESK. Trimming removed 4 bases from V and 2 bases from J; junction bases left unmatched: 10. CDR3 size: 16 residues. The CDR3 loop reads CASSRHSGRAQETQYF. The CDR3 nucleotides read TGTGCCAGCAGCCGCCACTCAGGGAGGGCTCAAGAGACCCAGTACTTC.

There are many counts of this clonotype. The chain uses TRBV2 and TRBJ1-6; tentatively, D is TRBD1 (6 bases). Germline V gives CDR1 SNHLY, CDR2 FYNNEI. This CDR3 comprises 18 residues. Trimming took off 6 bases at V and 8 bases at J, with 26 bases between the two ends. CDR3 sequence (DNA): TGTGCCAGCAGCCCTGAGTCGGTGGGGGCCTACGGTTATTCACCCCTCCACTTT. Translated, it gives CASSPESVGAYGYSPLHF.

As concerns this clonotype: One base away lies a much larger clone, so this may be a sequencing read error. The V call is TRBV6-5, the J call TRBJ2-5; possible D gene TRBD1, 6 bases. Germline CDR1 reads MNHEY; CDR2 reads SVGAGI. CDR3 length: 14 residues. V lost 1 base to trimming and J lost 4 bases, with 10 bases between them. As DNA, the CDR3 is TGTGCCAGCAGTTACTGGGACATGGGAGAGACCCAGTACTTC. Encoded protein: CASSYWDMGETQYF.

This clonotype was seen repeatedly, ten times or more. CDR3 loop: CASSFAVNTEAFF. CDR3 DNA: TGTGCCAGCAGTTTCGCAGTGAACACTGAAGCTTTCTTT. This rearrangement joins TRBV12-3 or TRBV12-4 to TRBJ1-1; D remains ambiguous. This CDR3 has 13 amino acids. V dropped 3 bases and J dropped 0 bases, with 5 bases sitting between them.

The gene calls are TRBV25-1 and TRBJ1-5; 8 bases agree with TRBD1. V was clipped by 3 bases and J by 1 base; unmatched bases: 5. The length of the CDR3 is 16 residues. Germline V CDR1 and CDR2: MGHDK, SYGVNS. CDR3 sequence: CASSETGAMSNQPQHF. CDR3 coding DNA: TGTGCCAGCAGTGAGACAGGGGCAATGAGCAATCAGCCCCAGCATTTT. The variable domain in full, with the rest retrieved from reference TRBV25-1 and TRBJ1-5, is EADIYQTPRYLVIGTGKKITLECSQTMGHDKMYWYQQDPGMELHLIHYSYGVNSTEKGDLSSESTVSRIRTEHFPLTLESARPSHTSQYLCASSETGAMSNQPQHFGDGTRLSIL.

This clonotype has a count of ten or more. The chain links TRBV13 to TRBJ1-6; tentative D call: TRBD1 (5 bases). Trimming removed 5 bases at V and 6 bases at J, with 11 bases between. This CDR3 region has 14 residues. The germline CDR1 and CDR2 sequences are PRHDT and FYEKMQ (reference sequence). The CDR3 loop reads CASSPGLVNSPLHF. The CDR3 bases are TGTGCCAGCAGCCCGGGACTGGTTAATTCACCCCTCCACTTT.

This clonotype was seen many times. CDR3 region: CASGRVATPNYGYTF. Here the CDR3 DNA reads TGTGCCAGCGGACGGGTCGCTACGCCTAACTATGGCTACACCTTC. The chain combines TRBV7-9 with TRBJ1-2; D not resolved. This CDR3 has 15 amino acids. Germline assignment: CDR1 SEHNR and CDR2 FQNEAQ (reference sequence). The germline V and J ends were trimmed by 8 bases and 0 bases, with 16 bases remaining between them.

The chain is built from TRBV10-3 and TRBJ1-4; D unresolved. The CDR3 has 10 amino acids. V lost 4 bases and J 11 bases, leaving 5 bases between the germline ends. Germline V gene sequence: CDR1 ENHRY, CDR2 SYGVKD. CDR3 region: CAISGGKLFF. The CDR3 region has the DNA TGTGCCATCAGTGGCGGGAAACTGTTTTTT.

The CDR3 sequence: CSASAAGYNQPQHF. In nucleotides, the CDR3 is TGCAGTGCTAGCGCCGCTGGGTACAATCAGCCCCAGCATTTT. The rearrangement joins TRBV20-1 to TRBJ1-5, with D uncertain. Germline CDR1 and CDR2: DFQATT and SNEGSKA (reference sequence). The CDR3 sequence is 14 residues long. Trimming pared 3 bases from V and 3 bases from J, leaving 12 bases between.